The 6 T cell receptor beta chains below were found in one sample sequenced in a study of post-analysis software for immune sequencing data. Study results and caveats: Five or six TRBV segments were more frequent in patients than controls; TRBV5-6, TRBV5-1 and TRBV20-1 belonged to this group.

Unique molecular identifiers were carried by the TCR beta cDNA libraries. TCRdb re-derived calls from the PCR reads in MiXCR, one entry per CDR3 protein. There are about 560,000 distinct CDR3 sequences in the sample; roughly 40% occur only once, and roughly 1.8% lies in the top ten. Their cognate antigens are unknown. The sample comprised blood. The receptors were gathered from a girl aged 5-17 years with multiple sclerosis.

This clonotype showed up many times. J is TRBJ2-3 and V is TRBV29-1; 10 nucleotides line up with TRBD1. This CDR3 comprises 16 residues. Germline V CDR1 and CDR2: SQVTM, ANQGSEA. The trim removed 7 bases at V and 4 bases at J, leaving 14 bases unmatched. The CDR3 spells CSAPTDRDRGPDTQYF. As DNA, the CDR3 is TGCAGCGCTCCCACAGACCGGGACAGGGGTCCAGATACGCAGTATTTT.

This rearrangement joins TRBV4-1 to TRBJ1-6; 8 positions match TRBD1. The germline V gene encodes CDR1 MGHRA and CDR2 YSYEKL. V lost 7 bases, J lost 6 bases, and 5 bases stayed unmatched. This CDR3 comprises 14 residues. CDR3 residues: CASKVTGGNSPLHF. The CDR3 DNA reads TGCGCCAGCAAAGTTACAGGGGGTAATTCACCCCTCCACTTT.

This chain uses TRBV10-3 with TRBJ2-7; tentative D call: TRBD2 (6 bases). CDR1 and CDR2 from the germline V gene are ENHRY and SYGVKD. Between the trimmed V and J ends, which lost 3 bases and 2 bases, there was a span of 8 bases. This CDR3 has 13 amino acids. CDR3 DNA: TGTGCCATCAGTGACCGGAGGGCCTACGAGCAGTACTTC. Its protein product is CAISDRRAYEQYF.

The chain links TRBV7-9 to TRBJ1-2, with 10 nucleotides matching TRBD1. V trimming: 6 bases; J trimming: 4 bases; junction bases outside the gene matches: 5. This CDR3 spans 14 amino acids. Germline-derived CDR1 and CDR2 are SEHNR and FQNEAQ (reference sequence). CDR3 amino acids: CASSRQGAGYGYTF. The CDR3 DNA reads as TGTGCCAGCAGTCGACAGGGGGCAGGCTATGGCTACACCTTC.

V usage is TRBV29-1 and J usage is TRBJ2-1, with 9 bases identical to TRBD2. The V segment lost 6 bases and the J segment 1 base; nucleotides outside the gene matches: 13. Per germline, CDR1 SQVTM and CDR2 ANQGSEA. CDR3 length equals 17 residues. The DNA of the CDR3 is TGCAGCGTGGACGCCTGGGGCGGGGGGGCGTCCTACAATGAGCAGTTCTTC. Encoded protein: CSVDAWGGGASYNEQFF.

This clonotype was detected a few times. The chain couples TRBV5-1 to TRBJ2-7; 8 nucleotides match TRBD1. Germline CDR1 SGHRS, CDR2 YFSETQ. The CDR3 covers 14 residues. V gave up 4 bases and J gave up 3 bases; unmatched junction bases: 6. CDR3 protein: CASSPDRGNYEQYF. The CDR3 DNA follows: TGCGCCAGCAGCCCAGACAGGGGTAACTACGAGCAGTACTTC.